Below are 3 T cell receptor beta chains sequenced from a single sample in a study of beta chain features in type 1 diabetes. cDNA synthesis used the whole RNA isolate, giving expressed TCRB sequences. Profiled with immunoSEQ multiplex PCR; TCRdb holds only in-frame clones, not every one. The data show approximately 380,000 clones, roughly 15% seen once. The sequenced sample consisted of naive CD4+ T cells from blood. The receptors stem from a woman aged 18-29 years in good health.

The table lists this clone with a few counts. The chain carries TRBV2 and TRBJ1-5; maybe TRBD1 (6 bases). CDR3 length: 12 amino acids. Germline lookup yields CDR1 SNHLY and CDR2 FYNNEI. Trimming stripped 5 bases from V and 9 bases from J, with 11 bases between. CDR3 nucleotides: TGTGCCAGCAGTACAGGGCCTTCGCCCCAGCATTTT. Amino acid sequence: CASSTGPSPQHF.

The rearrangement uses TRBV2 and TRBJ1-4; TRBD1 agrees at 8 bases. The CDR3 totals 13 residues. Trimming cost V 8 bases and J 7 bases; bases outside gene matches: 6. Germline V gives CDR1 SNHLY, CDR2 FYNNEI. This CDR3 is CASLDRGGEKLFF. For the CDR3, the DNA is TGTGCCAGCTTAGACAGGGGAGGTGAAAAACTGTTTTTT.

This clone has a single count. J is TRBJ2-2 and V is TRBV28; TRBD1 agrees at 8 bases. The CDR3 length is 15 residues. The ends lost 6 bases at V and 1 base at J; junction bases unmatched: 4. Germline V lookup: CDR1 MDHEN, CDR2 SYDVKM. The CDR3 region is CASRFDRGNTGELFF. CDR3 nucleotides: TGTGCCAGCAGATTTGACAGGGGGAACACCGGGGAGCTGTTTTTT.